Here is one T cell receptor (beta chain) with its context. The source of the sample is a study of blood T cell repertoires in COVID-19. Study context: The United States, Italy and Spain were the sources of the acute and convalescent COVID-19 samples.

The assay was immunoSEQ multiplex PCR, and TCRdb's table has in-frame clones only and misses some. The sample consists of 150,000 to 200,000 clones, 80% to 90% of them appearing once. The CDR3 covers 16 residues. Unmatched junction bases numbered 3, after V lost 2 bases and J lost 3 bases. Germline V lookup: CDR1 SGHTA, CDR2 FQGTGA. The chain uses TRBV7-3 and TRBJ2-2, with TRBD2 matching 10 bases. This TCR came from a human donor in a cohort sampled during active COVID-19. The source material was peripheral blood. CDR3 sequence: CASSLLLAGDTGELFF. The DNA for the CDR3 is TGTGCCAGCAGCTTACTCCTAGCGGGAGACACCGGGGAGCTGTTTTTT.